The 7 T cell receptor beta chains presented below share a single source sample, sequenced in a study of T-cell memory formation after mild COVID-19. Via MiXCR, TCRdb re-called the 5' RACE reads, giving one row per CDR3 protein. The sample has around 190,000 distinct CDR3 sequences; 18% are singletons. Sequencing was performed on PBMCs or a T cell subset sorted from them (not recorded which). These receptors all come from a man aged 18 to 30 who had mild COVID-19 (a few samples of this study predate the infection). Cell type and time point are not known.

This chain uses TRBV7-2 with TRBJ1-6; D is uncertain. Germline lookup yields CDR1 SGHTA and CDR2 FQGNSA. The V end was cut by 6 bases, the J end by 10 bases, with 10 bases between. The CDR3 is 12 residues long. DNA for the CDR3: TGTGCCAGCAGAGGTCTAGACTCACCCCTCCACTTT. Protein product: CASRGLDSPLHF.

This clonotype appeared a few times. This chain uses TRBV5-1 with TRBJ1-4, with unresolved D. The CDR3 loop spans 16 amino acids. Trimming took off 4 bases at V and 0 bases at J, with 13 bases between the two ends. CDR1 SGHRS and CDR2 YFSETQ come from the germline V gene. The CDR3: CASSPAFLATNEKLFF. The CDR3, as DNA: TGCGCCAGCAGCCCTGCGTTCCTTGCAACTAATGAAAAACTGTTTTTT.

This clonotype was seen only a few times. The chain couples TRBV6-1 to TRBJ2-5; D gene ambiguous. V shed 0 bases and J shed 6 bases, with 5 bases lying between them. Germline lookup yields CDR1 MNHNS and CDR2 SASEGT. The length of the CDR3 is 12 residues. CDR3 in DNA: TGTGCCAGCAGTGAAGCGTTGAAGACCCAGTACTTC. It translates to CASSEALKTQYF.

This clonotype was recorded a few times. This chain links TRBV7-8 with TRBJ1-1, with D possibly TRBD1 on 6 matching bases. The CDR3 is made up of 15 amino acids. V gave up 5 bases and J gave up 1 base, with 14 bases separating them. From germline, CDR1 is SGHVS and CDR2 FQNEAQ. The CDR3 nucleotides are TGTGCCAGCAGCCAGCCAGGGGTGGCGAACACTGAAGCTTTCTTT. Translation: CASSQPGVANTEAFF.

The J gene is TRBJ2-3, the V gene TRBV6-1; D is undetermined. V was shortened by 7 bases and J by 1 base, with 12 bases between the two germline ends. From germline, CDR1 is MNHNS and CDR2 SASEGT. The CDR3 is 14 amino acids. CDR3 in DNA: TGTGCCAGCAACTTGGCTACGGGCACAGATACGCAGTATTTT. The encoded protein is CASNLATGTDTQYF.

This clonotype was seen a few times. V usage is TRBV5-5 and J usage is TRBJ1-5, with D maybe TRBD1 (6 bases). Germline values: CDR1 SGHKS, CDR2 YYEKEE (reference sequence). The length of the CDR3 is 15 residues. Trimming took off 1 base at V and 4 bases at J, with 12 bases between the two ends. The CDR3 nucleotides are TGTGCCAGCAGCTTGAGGACAGACACAAATCAGCCCCAGCATTTT. It yields the protein CASSLRTDTNQPQHF.

The table lists this clonotype with a few counts. The rearrangement links TRBV12-3 or TRBV12-4 to TRBJ1-4; TRBD1 might be the D (5 bases). This CDR3 spans 14 amino acids. V was cut by 2 bases and J by 8 bases, with 12 bases left in between. This CDR3 reads CASSLRRAEEKLFF. CDR3 in DNA: TGTGCCAGCAGTTTACGCAGGGCTGAGGAAAAACTGTTTTTT.